Listed below are T cell receptor beta chains from one sample, sequenced in a study of shared clonotypes between healthy human individuals. Sequencing was performed with immunoSEQ multiplex PCR; in TCRdb, only in-frame clones are kept and a portion is missing. The sample records about 1 million clones, about 74% being singletons. Sequencing input: memory CD4+ T cells sorted from blood. The receptors here all came from a man between 18 and 35 years old in good health. CDR3s include the opening cysteine and the closing phenylalanine or tryptophan. The order of the fields is J gene, V gene, D gene, clone size, CDR3 protein, CDR3 DNA. A D gene is named only where the DNA matches it firmly. For some rows the clone size is stated as once, few or many, or as a class when expanded; others skip it.

j_gene: TRBJ1-3; v_gene: TRBV7-9; d_gene: .; abundance: .; CDR3aa: CASSLERDGNTIYF; CDR3nt: TGTGCCAGCAGCTTGGAGCGAGATGGAAACACCATATATTTT
j_gene: TRBJ2-3; v_gene: TRBV7-6; d_gene: .; abundance: .; CDR3aa: CASSLGTPDTQYF; CDR3nt: TGTGCCAGCAGCTTAGGGACACCCGATACGCAGTATTTT
j_gene: TRBJ1-1; v_gene: TRBV10-2; d_gene: .; abundance: .; CDR3aa: CASSIGETEAFF; CDR3nt: TGCGCCAGCAGTATCGGCGAGACTGAAGCTTTCTTT
j_gene: TRBJ1-1; v_gene: TRBV18; d_gene: .; abundance: once; CDR3aa: CASSLTRNTEAFF; CDR3nt: TGTGCCAGCTCCTTGACAAGGAACACTGAAGCTTTCTTT
j_gene: TRBJ1-6; v_gene: TRBV6-4; d_gene: .; abundance: once; CDR3aa: CASSPNWVASPLHF; CDR3nt: TGTGCCAGCAGTCCTAACTGGGTGGCTTCACCCCTCCACTTT
j_gene: TRBJ1-6; v_gene: TRBV14; d_gene: .; abundance: .; CDR3aa: CASSQPGNNSPLHF; CDR3nt: TGTGCCAGCAGCCAGCCGGGAAATAATTCACCCCTCCACTTT
j_gene: TRBJ1-2; v_gene: TRBV10-3; d_gene: TRBD1; abundance: .; CDR3aa: CAISEAQGGYGYTF; CDR3nt: TGTGCCATCAGTGAGGCACAGGGGGGATATGGCTACACCTTC
j_gene: TRBJ2-7; v_gene: TRBV7-3; d_gene: TRBD1; abundance: .; CDR3aa: CASSPNRDSPYEQYF; CDR3nt: TGTGCCAGCAGCCCTAACCGGGACAGCCCCTACGAGCAGTACTTC
j_gene: TRBJ2-6; v_gene: TRBV2; d_gene: .; abundance: .; CDR3aa: CASFGFGGANVLTF; CDR3nt: TGTGCCAGCTTTGGGTTTGGCGGGGCCAACGTCCTGACTTTC
j_gene: TRBJ2-7; v_gene: TRBV2; d_gene: .; abundance: .; CDR3aa: CASSYDGRYEQYF; CDR3nt: TGTGCCAGCAGTTACGATGGGCGCTACGAGCAGTACTTC
j_gene: TRBJ2-3; v_gene: TRBV7-9; d_gene: .; abundance: .; CDR3aa: CASRMGPVTDTQYF; CDR3nt: TGTGCCAGCCGAATGGGGCCCGTCACAGATACGCAGTATTTT
j_gene: TRBJ2-7; v_gene: TRBV11-2; d_gene: .; abundance: .; CDR3aa: CASSLGTVYEQYF; CDR3nt: TGTGCCAGCAGCTTAGGGACAGTATACGAGCAGTACTTC
j_gene: TRBJ2-5; v_gene: TRBV4-3; d_gene: TRBD1; abundance: many; CDR3aa: CASSHTWGDRGRETQYF; CDR3nt: TGCGCCAGCAGCCACACATGGGGGGACAGGGGGCGGGAGACCCAGTACTTC
j_gene: TRBJ2-1; v_gene: TRBV12-5; d_gene: TRBD2; abundance: .; CDR3aa: CASLGSGSYNEQFF; CDR3nt: TGTGCGTCCCTGGGGAGCGGGAGCTACAATGAGCAGTTCTTC
j_gene: TRBJ2-3; v_gene: TRBV4-2; d_gene: TRBD2; abundance: .; CDR3aa: CASSQASGRTDTQYF; CDR3nt: TGTGCCAGCAGCCAAGCTAGCGGGAGGACAGATACGCAGTATTTT
j_gene: TRBJ2-7; v_gene: TRBV5-1; d_gene: .; abundance: many; CDR3aa: CASSLGTGVGEQYF; CDR3nt: TGCGCCAGCAGCTTGGGGACCGGGGTGGGGGAGCAGTACTTC
j_gene: TRBJ2-2; v_gene: TRBV27; d_gene: .; abundance: once; CDR3aa: CASRRGPGELFF; CDR3nt: TGTGCCAGCCGACGGGGGCCCGGGGAGCTGTTTTTT
j_gene: TRBJ2-1; v_gene: TRBV5-1; d_gene: .; abundance: .; CDR3aa: CASSFRTDRLYNEQFF; CDR3nt: TGCGCCAGCAGCTTCCGGACCGACCGGCTCTACAATGAGCAGTTCTTC
j_gene: TRBJ1-2; v_gene: TRBV6-6; d_gene: .; abundance: .; CDR3aa: CASSLSTGGYGYTF; CDR3nt: TGTGCCAGCAGCCTTTCAACAGGAGGATATGGCTACACCTTC
j_gene: TRBJ1-2; v_gene: TRBV5-1; d_gene: .; abundance: .; CDR3aa: CASSLGPRGGYGYTF; CDR3nt: TGCGCCAGCAGCTTGGGCCCCCGTGGCGGCTATGGCTACACCTTC